The clone carrying this T cell receptor (beta chain) was observed a single time. V lost 8 bases to trimming and J lost 7 bases; unmatched junction nucleotides: 20. CDR3 length: 17 residues. Germline values: CDR1 MNHEY, CDR2 SMNVEV (reference sequence). This record comes from a study of cytomegalovirus exposure and HLA in healthy donors. PCR was performed using 60 Vbeta and 13 Jbeta primers. Some clones are missing from TCRdb's copy, which holds only in-frame ones; the method was immunoSEQ multiplex PCR. The top ten hold less than 2% of the sample, which has roughly 74,000 clones, about 79% seen once. The chain carries TRBV27 and TRBJ1-5, with 7 bases aligning to TRBD1. The sequenced sample consisted of PBMCs. This sequence was found in a man aged 35 to 55 in good health and CMV-seronegative. The CDR3 nucleotides read TGTGCCAGCTCCCCTAATCGAAGGACAGGCCTCCCCCAGCCCCAGCATTTT. Its translation is CASSPNRRTGLPQPQHF.